Presented here are 23 T cell receptor beta chains from one specimen sequenced in a study of T cells in Graves' hyperthyroidism and ophthalmopathy. The CDR3 regions of TCR beta were amplified from RNA transcripts. First-round RT-PCR targeting the TCR CDR3 was performed with the HTBI primer set. TCRdb analysed the multiplex PCR reads with MiXCR anew, one entry per CDR3 protein. The data contain 600,000 to 650,000 distinct CDR3 sequences, roughly 15% of them singletons. Sequenced input: blood. All receptors come from a woman aged 25 to 39 with Graves' hyperthyroidism.

Many counts were recorded for this clonotype. CDR3 sequence: CASSGGGANEQFF. The DNA of the CDR3 is TGTGCCAGCAGCGGCGGGGGGGCCAATGAGCAGTTCTTC. The chain uses TRBV7-9 and TRBJ2-1; 9 bases are a match to TRBD2. The germline V gene has CDR1 SEHNR and CDR2 FQNEAQ (reference sequence). Trimming cost V 5 bases and J 6 bases; bases outside gene matches: 2. There are 13 residues in the CDR3.

The chain is built from TRBV4-1 and TRBJ2-1; 8 positions agree with TRBD2. Germline CDR1 reads MGHRA; CDR2 reads YSYEKL. This CDR3 spans 15 amino acids. With V trimmed by 0 bases and J by 5 bases, 3 bases remained unmatched. The CDR3 DNA follows: TGCGCCAGCAGCCAAGAAATAGCGGGGAACAATGAGCAGTTCTTC. Translation: CASSQEIAGNNEQFF.

J is TRBJ2-4 and V is TRBV3-1, with no clear D. The CDR3 is 17 residues long. Germline-derived CDR1 and CDR2 are LGHDT and YNNKEL (reference sequence). V lost 0 bases and J lost 0, with 12 bases in between. In nucleotides, the CDR3 is TGTGCCAGCAGCCAAGAAAGTCGAAGTTTAGCCAAAAACATTCAGTACTTC. Its translation is CASSQESRSLAKNIQYF.

In its sample, this clonotype was seen many times. This sequence joins TRBV5-1 and TRBJ2-1; D perhaps matches TRBD1 (6 bases). Germline lookup yields CDR1 SGHRS and CDR2 YFSETQ. V was shortened by 4 bases and J by 1 base, with 21 bases between the two germline ends. The CDR3 is 18 residues long. The CDR3 is CASSRTSGVRDSYNEQFF. DNA for the CDR3: TGCGCCAGCAGCCGCACTTCAGGGGTAAGAGATTCCTACAATGAGCAGTTCTTC. The variable domain in full, completed from reference TRBV5-1 and TRBJ2-1, reads KAGVTQTPRYLIKTRGQQVTLSCSPISGHRSVSWYQQTPGQGLQFLFEYFSETQRNKGNFPGRFSGRQFSNSRSEMNVSTLELGDSALYLCASSRTSGVRDSYNEQFFGPGTRLTVL.

CDR3: CASSPSDGSNEQFF. The CDR3, as DNA: TGTGCCAGCAGCCCTTCGGACGGTTCTAATGAGCAGTTCTTC. The V call is TRBV9, the J call TRBJ2-1; D remains unclear. Germline CDR1 reads SGDLS; CDR2 reads YYNGEE. CDR3 size: 14 residues. V was trimmed by 4 bases and J by 7 bases, leaving 15 bases between them.

Points on this clonotype: This may arise from a read error, as a much more abundant clone is one base away. The gene calls are TRBV28 and TRBJ2-7; 7 bases line up with TRBD1. The germline V gene has CDR1 MDHEN and CDR2 SYDVKM. This CDR3 is built from 13 residues. The CDR3 nucleotides are TGTGTCAGCAGGGGGATTACGCTCTACGAGCAGTACTTC. It translates to CVSRGITLYEQYF.

The rearrangement joins TRBV9 to TRBJ2-5, with TRBD2 matching 7 bases. Germline V gene sequence: CDR1 SGDLS, CDR2 YYNGEE. The V and J ends lost 3 bases and 5 bases, in that order; junction bases with no gene match: 7. This CDR3 has 14 residues. The CDR3 bases are TGTGCCAGCAGCGCCGGTGGACTAGAGGAGACCCAGTACTTC. Protein sequence: CASSAGGLEETQYF.

This clonotype appeared many times. The chain uses TRBV6-5 and TRBJ1-5, with a weak D call TRBD1 (6 bases). V shed 0 bases and J shed 2 bases, with 11 bases lying between them. This CDR3 has 16 amino acids. Germline CDR1 and CDR2: MNHEY and SVGAGI. For the CDR3, the DNA is TGTGCCAGCAGTTACTCGGGGAACAGGGGCAATCAGCCCCAGCATTTT. Residues: CASSYSGNRGNQPQHF.

Many counts were recorded for this clonotype. The chain combines TRBV24-1 with TRBJ2-1; 8 positions match TRBD2. V shed 6 bases, J shed 0 bases, and the junction held 15 bases outside the gene matches. The CDR3 is 19 amino acids. Germline V gene sequence: CDR1 KGHDR, CDR2 SFDVKD. CDR3 bases: TGTGCCACCAGTTCGGCCGATTTTACTAGCGGTGACTCCTACAATGAGCAGTTCTTC. This sequence encodes CATSSADFTSGDSYNEQFF.

A few counts support this clonotype. The chain has TRBV5-1 and TRBJ2-5; no definite D call. From germline, CDR1 is SGHRS and CDR2 YFSETQ. The CDR3 runs 13 residues. Trimming left V 0 bases short and J 9 bases short, with 12 bases between. CDR3 nucleotides: TGCGCCAGCAGCTTGGGGCAGGTTGAGGCCCAGTACTTC. Translated: CASSLGQVEAQYF.

This clonotype was counted ten times or more. This chain uses TRBV7-9 with TRBJ2-7; TRBD1 matches 8 bases. Losses at the gene ends were 1 base for V and 6 bases for J; bases not matched to a gene: 5. The CDR3 spans 14 residues. Per the germline V gene, CDR1 is SEHNR and CDR2 is FQNEAQ (reference sequence). CDR3 bases: TGTGCCAGCAGCTTAGGGCAGGGGGCTTCCGAGCAGTACTTC. It translates to CASSLGQGASEQYF.

The table lists this clonotype with a few counts. The chain carries TRBV30 and TRBJ2-7; 14 bases fit TRBD2. The CDR3 length is 16 residues. Per germline, CDR1 GTSNPN and CDR2 SVGIG (reference sequence). V lost 4 bases to trimming and J lost 3 bases; unmatched junction nucleotides: 8. DNA of the CDR3: TGTGCCTGGACGGGACTAGCGGGGGCCAACTACTACGAGCAGTACTTC. Protein product: CAWTGLAGANYYEQYF.

Ten or more counts support this clonotype. J is TRBJ1-5 and V is TRBV12-3 or TRBV12-4, with a tentative D call TRBD1 (5 bases). The CDR3 is 13 amino acids. Trimming shortened V by 6 bases and J by 4 bases, and 10 bases separated the two germline ends. The CDR3 DNA sequence: TGTGCCAGCAGGGAGTGGGGGAATCAGCCCCAGCATTTT. Its translation is CASREWGNQPQHF.

This clonotype has more than one count but fewer than ten. The gene calls are TRBV28 and TRBJ2-1, with TRBD1 matching 10 bases. Trimming removed 5 bases from V and 7 bases from J; junction bases left unmatched: 11. The CDR3 covers 16 residues. In germline, CDR1 is MDHEN, CDR2 SYDVKM. CDR3 residues: CASSQRDRGWRNEQFF. As DNA, the CDR3 is TGTGCCAGCAGTCAGCGGGACAGGGGTTGGAGGAATGAGCAGTTCTTC. The full variable domain, completed using reference TRBV28 and TRBJ2-1, is DVKVTQSSRYLVKRTGEKVFLECVQDMDHENMFWYRQDPGLGLRLIYFSYDVKMKEKGDIPEGYSVSREKKERFSLILESASTNQTSMYLCASSQRDRGWRNEQFFGPGTRLTVL.

This clonotype was counted ten times or more. The V call is TRBV5-6, the J call TRBJ1-2; 12 nucleotides line up with TRBD1. J lost 6 bases, V lost 0 bases, and 3 bases had no gene match. CDR1 and CDR2 from the germline V gene are SGHDT and YYEEEE. The CDR3 spans 15 residues. CDR3 amino acids: CASSLAGTGGNGYTF. In nucleotides, the CDR3 is TGTGCCAGCAGCTTGGCCGGGACAGGGGGCAATGGCTACACCTTC.

The V gene is TRBV12-3 or TRBV12-4, the J gene TRBJ1-3; weak D call: TRBD1 (6 bases). The CDR3 runs 17 residues. Trimming shortened V by 3 bases and J by 2 bases, and 17 bases separated the two germline ends. CDR3 residues: CASSLFRGGNPGNTIYF. The DNA of the CDR3 is TGTGCCAGCAGTTTGTTCAGGGGAGGGAATCCTGGAAACACCATATATTTT.

This clonotype was picked up a small number of times. The rearrangement links TRBV18 to TRBJ1-1; 9 nucleotides align to TRBD1. V gave up 3 bases and J gave up 0 bases; unmatched junction bases: 5. The CDR3 covers 16 residues. Germline V gives CDR1 KGHSH, CDR2 LQKENI. The CDR3 DNA follows: TGTGCCAGCTCACCGAGGACAGGGGCTATGAACACTGAAGCTTTCTTT. Residues: CASSPRTGAMNTEAFF.

The chain couples TRBV7-2 to TRBJ2-3; D not certain. CDR3 length equals 15 residues. Germline loops: CDR1 SGHTA, CDR2 FQGNSA. Trimming took off 5 bases at V and 1 base at J, with 13 bases between the two ends. This CDR3 reads CASSPRRRRTDTQYF. CDR3 DNA: TGTGCCAGCAGCCCGAGAAGGAGACGCACAGATACGCAGTATTTT.

This clonotype was seen ten or more times. The chain combines TRBV28 with TRBJ2-7; D perhaps matches TRBD1 (6 bases). The CDR3 is made up of 16 amino acids. The V end lost 7 bases, the J end lost 6 bases, and 25 bases lay between the germline ends. CDR1 and CDR2 (germline): MDHEN, SYDVKM. CDR3 bases: TGTGCCAGCAACACCTTAAAGAGGACAGATGTGCGCGAGCAGTACTTC. Protein product: CASNTLKRTDVREQYF.

This clonotype appeared many times. V usage is TRBV28 and J usage is TRBJ2-5; 9 bases agree with TRBD2. The CDR3 length is 17 residues. Germline CDR1 and CDR2: MDHEN and SYDVKM. Trimming at V came to 3 bases and at J to 6 bases, leaving 14 bases not matched to a gene. The CDR3 sequence: CASSFGRGGGGLKTQYF. The CDR3 region has the DNA TGTGCCAGCAGTTTCGGCCGCGGGGGGGGAGGTTTGAAGACCCAGTACTTC.

A few counts support this clonotype. The chain combines TRBV6-6 with TRBJ1-2, with 10 bases fitting TRBD1. The CDR3 totals 17 residues. With V trimmed by 0 bases and J by 7 bases, 11 bases remained unmatched. Germline V gene lookup returns CDR1 MNHNY and CDR2 SVGAGI (reference sequence). CDR3 nucleotides: TGTGCCAGCAGTTACTCGAACAGGGACAGGGGAACAAGTGGCTACACCTTC. Translating it yields CASSYSNRDRGTSGYTF.

In this sample, this clonotype turned up many times. The chain combines TRBV20-1 with TRBJ2-2, with a tentative D call TRBD2 (5 bases). Trimming pared 1 base from V and 7 bases from J, leaving 13 bases between. Looked up from germline, CDR1 is DFQATT and CDR2 is SNEGSKA (reference sequence). CDR3 length: 14 residues. The CDR3 DNA reads TGCAGTGCTAGAGTCGGTAGCGTGCTCGGGGAGCTGTTTTTT. This codes for CSARVGSVLGELFF.

This chain uses TRBV6-1 with TRBJ2-5; 12 nucleotides match TRBD1. V shed 8 bases and J 7 bases; nucleotides not matched to a gene: 11. CDR1 is MNHNS, CDR2 SASEGT, per germline. CDR3 length: 15 amino acids. CDR3 in DNA: TGTGCCAGCGGGGACAGGGGGCGGGAGATCGGGACCCAGTACTTC. It codes for CASGDRGREIGTQYF.